This T cell receptor (beta chain) comes out of a study of cytomegalovirus exposure and HLA in healthy donors. Broader study findings: The authors later found HLA-associated TCR beta chains more clonally expanded than equally common others. TCR beta chains numbering approximately 150 were designated cytomegalovirus-associated. Reported performance of the classifier showed diagnosis of cytomegalovirus status with high specificity and sensitivity.

The study ran its PCR with 60 Vbeta and 13 Jbeta primers. Clones were read by immunoSEQ multiplex PCR, and TCRdb kept only the in-frame ones, dropping some. Here the sample table reports 55,000 to 85,000 clones. Concerning this clone: Its antigen is as yet unknown.

The V gene's germline CDR1 is GTSNPN and CDR2 SVGIG (reference sequence). The CDR3 is made up of 16 amino acids. J was trimmed by 2 bases and V by 4 bases; bases with no gene match: 10. This clonotype was obtained from a female donor in good health and CMV-seropositive. Sequencing used PBMCs. This chain links TRBV30 with TRBJ1-5; 8 bases match TRBD1. The CDR3 protein is CAWMLAGGCGNQPQHF. In nucleotides, the CDR3 is TGTGCCTGGATGCTGGCAGGGGGCTGCGGCAATCAGCCCCAGCATTTT.